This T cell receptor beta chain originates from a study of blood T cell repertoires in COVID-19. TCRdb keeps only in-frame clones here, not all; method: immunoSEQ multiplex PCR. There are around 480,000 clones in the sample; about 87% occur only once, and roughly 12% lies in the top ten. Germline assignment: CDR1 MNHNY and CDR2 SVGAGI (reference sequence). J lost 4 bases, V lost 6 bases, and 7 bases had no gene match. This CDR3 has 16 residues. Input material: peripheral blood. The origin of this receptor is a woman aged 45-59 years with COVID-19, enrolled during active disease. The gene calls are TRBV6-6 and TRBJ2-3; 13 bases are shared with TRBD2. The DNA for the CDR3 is TGTGCCAGCAGGGTGGGACTAGCGGGGTCTGCAGATACGCAGTATTTT. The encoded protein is CASRVGLAGSADTQYF.